This entry is about one TCR beta chain. Its antigen remains unidentified. This sample was taken from a study of cytomegalovirus exposure and HLA in healthy donors. Broader study findings: With DRB1 most and HLA-C fewest, TCR association rates differed between HLA loci in a later analysis.

This CDR3 is built from 13 residues. Germline V gene lookup returns CDR1 MDHEN and CDR2 SYDVKM. Trimming shortened V by 6 bases and J by 3 bases, and 11 bases separated the two germline ends. 13 Jbeta primers and 60 Vbeta primers were used for the PCR. TCRdb's copy holds only in-frame clones and misses some; the assay was immunoSEQ multiplex PCR. The sample consists of 95,000 to 150,000 clones, 83% of them appearing once. This chain joins TRBV28 and TRBJ1-2; no reliable D call. The receptor comes from a woman between 40 and 55 years old in good health and CMV-seropositive. Sequencing was done on a sample of PBMCs. The CDR3 reads CASSEASDYGYTF. The DNA of the CDR3 is TGTGCCAGCAGCGAAGCTTCGGACTATGGCTACACCTTC.